The 16 T cell receptor beta chains given below trace back to one sample, sequenced in a study of tumor-infiltrating lymphocytes in primary liver carcinoma. Germline DNA was extracted too, while blood RNA derived from unsorted whole blood. The researchers produced TCR beta cDNA from around 0.5 ug total RNA with a constant-region primer. Sequencing libraries for TCR beta derived from three nested multiplex PCR rounds that used slightly modified ARM-PCR. A C-beta reverse primer was combined with TRBV1-TRBV30 forward primers in the first two PCR rounds, and each round had 10 cycles. TCRdb redid the calling of the multiplex PCR reads with MiXCR, one entry per CDR3 protein. The sample has about 320,000 distinct CDR3 sequences, around three fifths seen once; the top ten hold roughly 8.9%. The specimen sequenced was peripheral blood. Receptors were obtained from a man aged 40-49 years with primary liver carcinoma and hepatitis B virus infection.

In the case of this clonotype: At one end, the junction sequence differs from germline, possibly due to a read error. The chain recombines TRBV6-1 with TRBJ1-1, with D unresolved. CDR1 is MNHNS and CDR2 is SASEGT in the germline V gene. CDR3 length: 11 residues. The CDR3 region has the DNA TGTGCAACACAAACGATCACTGAAACTTTCTTT. Its protein is CATQTITETFF.

In this sample, this clonotype turned up once. A much larger clone sits a single nucleotide away, making a read error possible. The conserved phenylalanine or tryptophan normally closing the CDR3 is absent here, so this likely arose from a read error. The CDR3 DNA reads as TGTGCCAGCAGTAACAATGAGCAGTTCTAC. Translating it yields CASSNNEQFY. The chain recombines TRBV6-2 or TRBV6-3 with TRBJ2-1; no definite D call. From germline, CDR1 is MNHEY and CDR2 SVGEGT. CDR3 size: 10 residues. Trimming took off 5 bases at V and 5 bases at J, with 1 base between the two ends.

Regarding this clonotype: A much larger clone differs by one base, so this may be a read error. The chain recombines TRBV29-1 with TRBJ2-3; 7 bases line up with TRBD2. The CDR3 extends over 15 amino acids. CDR1 and CDR2 from the germline V gene are SQVTM and ANQGSEA. The CDR3 region is CGVVWGGDSTDTQYF. The DNA for the CDR3 is TGCGGCGTTGTGTGGGGAGGGGATAGCACAGATACGCAGTATTTT.

Points on this clonotype: It may be a read error: a sequence one base away is much more abundant. V and J are TRBV5-6 and TRBJ1-6; D remains unclear. The germline V gene encodes CDR1 SGHDT and CDR2 YYEEEE. CDR3 length equals 12 residues. CDR3 bases: TGTGCCAGCAACTTGGTTGATTCACCCCTCCACTTT. It encodes CASNLVDSPLHF.

The chain carries TRBV5-5 and TRBJ2-3; D not resolved. The germline V and J ends were trimmed by 4 bases and 2 bases, with 11 bases remaining between them. The CDR3 has 14 amino acids. The germline V gene has CDR1 SGHKS and CDR2 YYEKEE (reference sequence). The CDR3 protein is CASSPYTYTDTQYF. The CDR3 region has the DNA TGTGCCAGCAGCCCTTATACTTACACAGATACGCAGTATTTT.

The gene calls are TRBV6-4 and TRBJ2-3; 9 nucleotides line up with TRBD2. The V gene's germline CDR1 is MRHNA and CDR2 SNTAGT. V lost 4 bases to trimming and J lost 8 bases; unmatched junction nucleotides: 7. The CDR3 totals 14 residues. DNA of the CDR3: TGTGCCAGCAGTGCGGCGGGAGGGAGAGGTACGCAGTATTTT. Amino acids: CASSAAGGRGTQYF.

With respect to this clonotype: Given a much more abundant clone one base away, this may be a read error. The CDR3 DNA reads as TGTACCAGCAGTTGGGGGACGACTAGCACAGATACGCAGTATTTT. This codes for CTSSWGTTSTDTQYF. The chain has TRBV6-2 or TRBV6-3 and TRBJ2-3; either TRBD1 or TRBD2 may fit D (5 bases each). Germline-derived CDR1 and CDR2 are MNHEY and SVGEGT. The CDR3 runs 15 residues.

On this clonotype: One junction end does not reproduce the germline sequence, and a read error may be involved. V is TRBV12-3 or TRBV12-4 and J is TRBJ1-3; D is ambiguous. This CDR3 comprises 14 residues. In DNA, the CDR3 is TGTGCCAGCAGTTTTAAGGGTTCTGGAAACACCACATATTTT. Protein product: CASSFKGSGNTTYF.

This clonotype was seen at least ten times. The V call is TRBV4-2, the J call TRBJ1-2; D is uncertain. CDR1 is LGHNA, CDR2 YNFKEQ, per germline. The V and J ends lost 1 base and 0 bases respectively, with 3 bases between them. The CDR3 consists of 13 residues. CDR3 region: CASSQGANYGYTF. DNA of the CDR3: TGTGCCAGCAGCCAAGGAGCTAACTATGGCTACACCTTC.

This clonotype was seen once. V is TRBV11-1 and J is TRBJ2-2; D ambiguous. The V gene lost 11 bases and the J gene lost 1 base, with 17 bases spanning the gap. The CDR3 has 15 residues. Germline V gene data show CDR1 as SGHAT and CDR2 as FQDESV (reference sequence). DNA of the CDR3: TGTGCCGGCCGCGAGACGGAAGGGAACACCGGGGAGCTGTTTTTT. Translating gives CAGRETEGNTGELFF.

This clonotype has a count of ten or more. The chain is built from TRBV5-5 and TRBJ2-7, with D uncertain. The V and J ends lost 4 bases and 0 bases respectively, with 8 bases between them. The CDR3 runs to 13 residues. Germline V gives CDR1 SGHKS, CDR2 YYEKEE (reference sequence). This chain's CDR3 is CASSRTDSYEQYF. The DNA of the CDR3 is TGTGCCAGCAGCCGTACAGACTCCTACGAGCAGTACTTC. Filled out from reference TRBV5-5 and TRBJ2-7, the complete variable domain reads DAGVTQSPTHLIKTRGQQVTLRCSPISGHKSVSWYQQVLGQGPQFIFQYYEKEERGRGNFPDRFSARQFPNYSSELNVNALLLGDSALYLCASSRTDSYEQYFGPGTRLTVT.

The J gene is TRBJ1-2, the V gene TRBV7-9; D unclear. The germline gives CDR1 SEHNR, CDR2 FQNEAQ (reference sequence). CDR3 length equals 12 residues. Deletions cut 0 bases from V and 8 bases from J, with 7 bases between. DNA for the CDR3: TGTGCCAGCAGCTTAGCAGGGAACGGCTACACCTTC. Its protein is CASSLAGNGYTF.

This clonotype was counted at least ten times. The rearrangement joins TRBV4-3 to TRBJ1-2, with D perhaps TRBD1 (5 bases). The CDR3 length is 15 residues. Germline V gene lookup returns CDR1 LGHNA and CDR2 YSLEER. V gave up 0 bases and J gave up 4 bases, with 12 bases separating them. The CDR3: CASSQEVAGSYGYTF. DNA of the CDR3: TGCGCCAGCAGCCAAGAGGTCGCAGGGAGCTATGGCTACACCTTC.

As to this clonotype: Relative to the germline gene, one junction end is altered; a read error may explain this. V gene TRBV11-2 combines with J gene TRBJ2-2, with D possibly matching TRBD1 (6 bases). Germline CDR1 SGHAT, CDR2 FQNNGV. The CDR3 covers 17 residues. The CDR3 here is CASSLDHRRRDTGDLFF. CDR3 nucleotides: TGTGCCAGCAGCTTAGATCATCGGCGTAGGGACACCGGGGACCTGTTTTTT.

This clonotype came up once. A much larger clone lies one base from this, so it may be a read error. The CDR3 sequence is CASSFGSAADTQFF. CDR3 nucleotides: TGTGCCAGCAGTTTCGGTTCGGCGGCAGATACGCAGTTTTTT. V and J are TRBV12-3 or TRBV12-4 and TRBJ2-3; D is unclear. This CDR3 has 14 residues.

The chain joins TRBV5-4 to TRBJ1-2; no firm D call. In germline, CDR1 is SGHNT, CDR2 YYREEE (reference sequence). The ends were cut back, 5 bases at V and 7 bases at J, with 18 bases in the middle. This CDR3 contains 14 residues. The CDR3 DNA reads TGTGCCAGCAGGAGTCCCGCTTTATCATTTGGCTACACCTTC. Its translation is CASRSPALSFGYTF.